One sample yielded the 20 T cell receptor beta chains listed below, sequenced in a study of blood T cell repertoires in COVID-19. Some clones are missing from TCRdb's copy, which holds only in-frame ones; the method was immunoSEQ multiplex PCR. The data contain approximately 300,000 clones, about 85% of them singletons. Sequences were obtained from PBMCs or T cells enriched from blood (not recorded which). These receptor sequences come from a woman in her thirties who had been exposed to COVID-19.

The V gene is TRBV5-4, the J gene TRBJ2-7; 12 nucleotides line up with TRBD2. The trim removed 4 bases at V and 1 base at J, leaving 12 bases unmatched. The CDR3 loop spans 18 amino acids. Germline CDR1 is SGHNT and CDR2 is YYREEE (reference sequence). The CDR3 region has the DNA TGTGCCAGCAGCCCGGTAGGACTAGCGGGACCTTTATCCTACGAGCAGTACTTC. Translation: CASSPVGLAGPLSYEQYF.

The rearrangement joins TRBV9 to TRBJ1-1; D possibly corresponds to TRBD1 (6 bases). Deletions cut 2 bases from V and 1 base from J, with 9 bases between. The CDR3 spans 14 residues. Germline CDR1 is SGDLS and CDR2 is YYNGEE. The CDR3 sequence: CASSVLQGNTEAFF. DNA for the CDR3: TGTGCCAGCAGCGTCCTACAGGGGAACACTGAAGCTTTCTTT.

The chain carries TRBV19 and TRBJ2-7; TRBD2 matches at 7 bases. The ends lost 7 bases at V and 2 bases at J; junction bases unmatched: 11. This CDR3 spans 15 amino acids. Looked up from germline, CDR1 is LNHDA and CDR2 is SQIVND (reference sequence). CDR3 nucleotides: TGTGCCAGTAAACCCACGGGGGGTCCTACCTACGAGCAGTACTTC. Amino acid sequence: CASKPTGGPTYEQYF.

The sample holds a few counts of this clone. This chain joins TRBV28 and TRBJ1-1; 8 positions match TRBD1. This CDR3 contains 15 residues. CDR1 MDHEN and CDR2 SYDVKM come from the germline V gene. Germline trimming cut 6 bases from V and 0 bases from J; bases unmatched to any gene: 6. The CDR3 protein is CASRPTGALNTEAFF. The CDR3 nucleotides are TGTGCCAGCAGACCGACAGGGGCCCTGAACACTGAAGCTTTCTTT.

The V and J genes are TRBV5-1 and TRBJ1-2; D gene unclear. Looked up from germline, CDR1 is SGHRS and CDR2 is YFSETQ. CDR3 length equals 14 residues. Trimming removed 3 bases at V and 0 bases at J, with 9 bases between. CDR3 in amino acids: CASSSLSSNYGYTF. CDR3 DNA: TGCGCCAGCAGCTCTCTAAGTTCTAACTATGGCTACACCTTC.

This sequence joins TRBV24-1 and TRBJ1-4, with D perhaps matching TRBD1 (6 bases). CDR1 is KGHDR, CDR2 SFDVKD, per germline. Trimming took off 3 bases at V and 8 bases at J, with 15 bases between the two ends. This CDR3 is 15 amino acids long. In nucleotides, the CDR3 is TGTGCCACCAGTGATGCGGGGGCTCCCGGGGAAAAACTGTTTTTT. It is translated as CATSDAGAPGEKLFF.

The chain recombines TRBV28 with TRBJ2-2; 10 positions agree with TRBD2. This CDR3 has 19 residues. With 6 bases clipped from V and 5 bases from J, the junction kept 18 bases outside the gene matches. Germline V lookup: CDR1 MDHEN, CDR2 SYDVKM. Here the CDR3 reads CASSPLGSGRNGQTGELFF. The CDR3 nucleotides are TGTGCCAGCAGCCCCCTGGGTAGCGGGAGGAACGGGCAAACCGGGGAGCTGTTTTTT.

The V call is TRBV19, the J call TRBJ2-3; a weak D match, TRBD1 (6 bases). The germline CDR1 and CDR2 sequences are LNHDA and SQIVND (reference sequence). Deletions cut 3 bases from V and 2 bases from J, with 12 bases between. The CDR3 is 15 residues long. CDR3 sequence: CASSILRTVTDTQYF. CDR3 nucleotide sequence: TGTGCCAGTAGTATCCTACGGACAGTCACAGATACGCAGTATTTT.

The chain employs TRBV7-9 and TRBJ1-1, with 7 bases matching TRBD1. The CDR3 spans 14 residues. V shed 2 bases, J shed 5 bases, and the junction held 5 bases outside the gene matches. Germline assignment: CDR1 SEHNR and CDR2 FQNEAQ (reference sequence). The CDR3 DNA reads TGTGCCAGCAGCTTAAGGGGGCTAGGAACTGAAGCTTTCTTT. Translation gives CASSLRGLGTEAFF.

This chain uses TRBV6-2 or TRBV6-3 with TRBJ2-7, with TRBD1 matching 10 bases. V dropped 2 bases and J dropped 6; count of bases not matched to a gene: 7. The CDR3 totals 15 residues. CDR1 and CDR2 from the germline V gene are MNHEY and SVGEGT. In DNA form, the CDR3 reads TGTGCCAGCAGTTACGATCCGACAGGGGGCTTCGAGCAGTACTTC. Translated, it gives CASSYDPTGGFEQYF.

This chain links TRBV28 with TRBJ2-7; D is unresolved. Per germline, CDR1 MDHEN and CDR2 SYDVKM. V lost 3 bases and J lost 2, with 17 bases in between. The CDR3 sequence is 16 residues long. CDR3 residues: CASSFPLMAETYEQYF. The CDR3 nucleotides are TGTGCCAGCAGTTTCCCCTTAATGGCGGAGACCTACGAGCAGTACTTC.

The sample holds one count of this clone. The V gene is TRBV7-2, the J gene TRBJ1-2; no firm D call. The V end was cut by 5 bases, the J end by 3 bases, with 10 bases between. CDR1 and CDR2 from the germline V gene are SGHTA and FQGNSA. CDR3 length equals 13 residues. The CDR3 DNA sequence: TGTGCCAGCAGCACTACGGCAGACTATGGCTACACCTTC. Translating gives CASSTTADYGYTF.

This rearrangement joins TRBV6-1 to TRBJ2-1, with 8 bases identical to TRBD2. The CDR3 runs 15 residues. Germline V lookup: CDR1 MNHNS, CDR2 SASEGT. Germline trimming cut 3 bases from V and 6 bases from J; bases unmatched to any gene: 7. CDR3 protein: CASSEQAGEVNEQFF. The CDR3 nucleotides are TGTGCCAGCAGTGAGCAAGCGGGAGAGGTCAATGAGCAGTTCTTC.

This chain joins TRBV10-3 and TRBJ1-5; D remains ambiguous. The ends were cut back, 0 bases at V and 6 bases at J, with 15 bases in the middle. Germline-derived CDR1 and CDR2 are ENHRY and SYGVKD. CDR3 length: 16 residues. CDR3 sequence (DNA): TGTGCCATCAGTGAGTCGGGTTTTCGAGGCGGTCAGCCCCAGCATTTT. Protein sequence: CAISESGFRGGQPQHF.

The CDR3 region has the DNA TGTGCCAGCAGCTTATCAACAGGGAATCAAGAGACCCAGTACTTC. Translating it yields CASSLSTGNQETQYF. This chain joins TRBV7-2 and TRBJ2-5; tentatively, D is TRBD1 (6 bases). CDR1 is SGHTA and CDR2 is FQGNSA in the germline V gene. CDR3 length: 15 amino acids. V was clipped by 2 bases and J by 2 bases, with 12 bases between them.

Only a few counts were recorded for this clone. The chain links TRBV7-9 to TRBJ2-3; D is uncertain. CDR1 is SEHNR, CDR2 FQNEAQ, per germline (reference sequence). The CDR3 sequence is 13 residues long. The V end lost 5 bases, the J end lost 3 bases, and 9 bases lay between the germline ends. CDR3 sequence (DNA): TGTGCCAGCAGCCCGTCCCAGACAGATACGCAGTATTTT. Protein product: CASSPSQTDTQYF. Complete variable domain (other parts from reference TRBV7-9 and TRBJ2-3): DTGVSQNPRHKITKRGQNVTFRCDPISEHNRLYWYRQTLGQGPEFLTYFQNEAQLEKSRLLSDRFSAERPKGSFSTLEIQRTEQGDSAMYLCASSPSQTDTQYFGPGTRLTVL.

This rearrangement joins TRBV14 to TRBJ2-7, with D maybe TRBD1 (6 bases). The CDR3 runs 13 residues. CDR1 is SGHDN, CDR2 FVKESK, per germline. The ends were cut back, 2 bases at V and 6 bases at J, with 11 bases in the middle. CDR3 amino acids: CASSQTGTSEQYF. CDR3 coding DNA: TGTGCCAGCAGCCAAACAGGGACCTCCGAGCAGTACTTC. The full variable domain, completed using reference TRBV14 and TRBJ2-7, is EAGVTQFPSHSVIEKGQTVTLRCDPISGHDNLYWYRRVMGKEIKFLLHFVKESKQDESGMPNNRFLAERTGGTYSTLKVQPAELEDSGVYFCASSQTGTSEQYFGPGTRLTVT.

This clone has just one count. V and J are TRBV7-4 and TRBJ1-3, with TRBD1 as a possible D gene (5 bases). The CDR3 is 15 amino acids. Trimming pared 2 bases from V and 4 bases from J, leaving 12 bases between. CDR1 is SGHVT and CDR2 is SQSDAQ in the germline V gene. This CDR3 reads CASSLYLGPGNTIYF. The CDR3 nucleotides are TGTGCCAGCAGCTTATATCTGGGGCCGGGAAACACCATATATTTT.

The chain has TRBV19 and TRBJ1-6, with TRBD1 identical over 7 bases. This CDR3 region has 14 residues. The germline V gene has CDR1 LNHDA and CDR2 SQIVND (reference sequence). Germline trimming cut 5 bases from V and 7 bases from J; bases unmatched to any gene: 5. The CDR3 protein is CASSLGTENSPLHF. The DNA for the CDR3 is TGTGCCAGTAGTTTAGGGACAGAGAATTCACCCCTCCACTTT.

The V and J genes are TRBV11-2 and TRBJ1-2; 7 bases fit TRBD1. CDR3 size: 15 residues. The V gene end was trimmed by 5 bases and the J gene end by 4 bases; junction bases not matched to a gene: 10. Germline V gene lookup returns CDR1 SGHAT and CDR2 FQNNGV. CDR3 in DNA: TGTGCCAGCAGCACCCACGGACAGGTTAGCTATGGCTACACCTTC. Translation: CASSTHGQVSYGYTF.